Presented here are 29 T cell receptor beta chains from one specimen sequenced in a study of blood T cell repertoires in COVID-19. TCRdb's table, derived via immunoSEQ multiplex PCR, lists solely in-frame clones and lacks some. The sample has around 100,000 clones; 85% are singletons. Material for sequencing was peripheral blood. Receptor source: a human donor in a cohort sampled during active COVID-19.

The V and J genes are TRBV5-4 and TRBJ2-4; TRBD2 is a possible D gene (6 bases). Germline lookup yields CDR1 SGHNT and CDR2 YYREEE (reference sequence). Trimming stripped 0 bases from V and 1 base from J, with 11 bases between. This CDR3 is built from 16 residues. The CDR3 reads CASSLGGDLAKNIQYF. The CDR3 DNA follows: TGTGCCAGCAGCTTGGGAGGGGACTTGGCCAAAAACATTCAGTACTTC. Full variable domain (rest looked up from reference TRBV5-4 and TRBJ2-4): ETGVTQSPTHLIKTRGQQVTLRCSSQSGHNTVSWYQQALGQGPQFIFQYYREEENGRGNFPPRFSGLQFPNYSSELNVNALELDDSALYLCASSLGGDLAKNIQYFGAGTRLSVL.

This clone was seen ten or more times. The chain has TRBV21-1 and TRBJ2-7; TRBD1, the D gene given by the table, was not confirmed from the DNA. TRBV21-1 is a pseudogene segment. This CDR3 spans 14 amino acids. The CDR3 spells CASSNDGRGYEQYF. The CDR3 DNA reads as TGTGCCAGCAGCAACGATGGCAGGGGCTACGAGCAGTACTTC.

The chain carries TRBV18 and TRBJ2-3; D is unresolved. This CDR3 spans 14 amino acids. Germline CDR1 is KGHSH and CDR2 is LQKENI. The germline V and J ends were trimmed by 3 bases and 2 bases, with 9 bases remaining between them. The CDR3 bases are TGTGCCAGCTCACCCTTGATGGCCACAGATACGCAGTATTTT. Translating gives CASSPLMATDTQYF.

The V gene is TRBV7-2, the J gene TRBJ2-7; a possible D gene is TRBD2 (7 bases). The CDR3 length is 15 residues. The V gene's germline CDR1 is SGHTA and CDR2 FQGNSA. V was cut by 1 base and J by 3 bases, with 13 bases left in between. The CDR3 coding sequence is TGTGCCAGCAGCTTAGGAGGGGGGGCCCACTACGAGCAGTACTTC. Amino acids: CASSLGGGAHYEQYF.

This sequence joins TRBV5-4 and TRBJ2-7; D possibly corresponds to TRBD2 (5 bases). The V and J ends lost 4 bases and 3 bases respectively, with 17 bases between them. Germline V lookup: CDR1 SGHNT, CDR2 YYREEE (reference sequence). The CDR3 spans 15 residues. CDR3 nucleotide sequence: TGTGCCAGCAGCCCTGACTTTCTAGCAAACTACGAGCAGTACTTC. Encoded protein: CASSPDFLANYEQYF. The full variable domain, rest sourced from reference TRBV5-4 and TRBJ2-7, is ETGVTQSPTHLIKTRGQQVTLRCSSQSGHNTVSWYQQALGQGPQFIFQYYREEENGRGNFPPRFSGLQFPNYSSELNVNALELDDSALYLCASSPDFLANYEQYFGPGTRLTVT.

This clone appeared once. The rearrangement links TRBV28 to TRBJ1-2, with a weak D call TRBD1 (6 bases). V was cut by 4 bases and J by 6 bases, with 18 bases left in between. The germline V gene has CDR1 MDHEN and CDR2 SYDVKM. The CDR3 is 15 residues long. CDR3 bases: TGTGCCAGCAGTTCAACCACAGGGCTCGGAGATGGCTACACCTTC. It is translated as CASSSTTGLGDGYTF.

The chain is built from TRBV13 and TRBJ2-3; D might be TRBD2 (6 bases). The CDR3 is 17 residues long. V lost 5 bases, J lost 1 base, and 19 bases lay in between. CDR1 PRHDT and CDR2 FYEKMQ come from the germline V gene (reference sequence). The CDR3 is CASSPLLERVGTDTQYF. The CDR3 coding sequence is TGTGCCAGCAGCCCCCTGCTGGAGCGGGTAGGCACAGATACGCAGTATTTT.

This clone occurred a few times. The rearrangement links TRBV7-9 to TRBJ2-6, with D possibly being TRBD2 (6 bases). CDR1 is SEHNR and CDR2 is FQNEAQ in the germline V gene (reference sequence). This CDR3 comprises 15 residues. The ends were cut back, 8 bases at V and 12 bases at J, with 23 bases in the middle. CDR3 nucleotides: TGTGCCAGCGATTGGGGAGGCTTGTCGGCGCCCGTCCTGACTTTC. Encoded protein: CASDWGGLSAPVLTF.

The chain has TRBV6-5 and TRBJ1-4; 9 bases line up with TRBD1. The V gene end was trimmed by 5 bases and the J gene end by 8 bases; junction bases not matched to a gene: 6. CDR1 is MNHEY, CDR2 SVGAGI, per germline. This CDR3 is 14 amino acids long. This CDR3 reads CASSPTGGWEKLFF. The CDR3, as DNA: TGTGCCAGCAGTCCTACAGGGGGCTGGGAAAAACTGTTTTTT.

This clone showed up just once. V and J are TRBV29-1 and TRBJ2-5, with D possibly TRBD2 on 6 matching bases. The ends were cut back, 7 bases at V and 5 bases at J, with 17 bases in the middle. CDR1 SQVTM and CDR2 ANQGSEA come from the germline V gene. This CDR3 spans 13 amino acids. The CDR3 sequence is CSGLNGGSETQYF. Written as DNA, the CDR3 is TGCAGCGGATTGAATGGGGGGTCGGAGACCCAGTACTTC.

The genes are TRBV12-3 or TRBV12-4 and TRBJ1-2, with 9 nucleotides matching TRBD1. The CDR3 is 12 residues long. After removal of 5 bases from V and 8 bases from J, the junction contained 3 bases not matched to a gene. The CDR3 DNA follows: TGTGCCAGCAGTATCGGGACAGGGGGCTACACCTTC. Its translation: CASSIGTGGYTF.

This sequence joins TRBV6-5 and TRBJ2-7; TRBD2 matches at 9 bases. Germline CDR1 is MNHEY and CDR2 is SVGAGI. After removal of 6 bases from V and 3 bases from J, the junction contained 6 bases not matched to a gene. The CDR3 sequence is 14 residues long. The CDR3 sequence is CASSASGANYEQYF. CDR3 DNA: TGTGCCAGCAGCGCTAGCGGGGCGAACTACGAGCAGTACTTC.

The chain combines TRBV5-1 with TRBJ1-4, with 11 bases matching TRBD1. Per the germline V gene, CDR1 is SGHRS and CDR2 is YFSETQ. CDR3 length equals 16 residues. With 4 bases clipped from V and 7 bases from J, the junction kept 9 bases outside the gene matches. CDR3 DNA: TGCGCCAGCAGCCTTACCCCGGGGACAGGGGGTGAAAAACTGTTTTTT. Amino acids: CASSLTPGTGGEKLFF.

CDR3 residues: CASSLGGGRNNQPQHF. The CDR3 coding sequence is TGTGCCAGCAGCTTAGGGGGGGGTAGGAACAATCAGCCCCAGCATTTT. J is TRBJ1-5 and V is TRBV7-2; TRBD1 is a possible D gene (5 bases). Between the trimmed V and J ends, which lost 1 base and 3 bases, there was a span of 13 bases. Germline CDR1 is SGHTA and CDR2 is FQGNSA. CDR3 length: 16 amino acids.

The genes are TRBV5-1 and TRBJ2-7, with 8 bases aligning to TRBD1. Germline CDR1 is SGHRS and CDR2 is YFSETQ. This CDR3 spans 19 amino acids. Trimming cost V 4 bases and J 4 bases; bases outside gene matches: 22. The CDR3 bases are TGCGCCAGCAGCATACTACTGGGCTATCAGGGGGCCATTCCATACGAGCAGTACTTC. Translating it yields CASSILLGYQGAIPYEQYF.

The chain recombines TRBV7-7 with TRBJ2-7; 12 bases align to TRBD1. The ends lost 5 bases at V and 5 bases at J; junction bases unmatched: 4. The CDR3 covers 14 residues. CDR1 SSHAT and CDR2 FNYEAQ come from the germline V gene (reference sequence). The CDR3, as DNA: TGTGCCAGCAGCCAGGGACAGGGGGCCCACGAGCAGTACTTC. It translates to CASSQGQGAHEQYF.

This clone was recorded at least ten times. The chain has TRBV3-1 (or the pseudogene TRBV3-2) and TRBJ2-3; 7 bases line up with TRBD1. J lost 5 bases, V lost 0 bases, and 8 bases had no gene match. There are 16 residues in the CDR3. The germline CDR1 and CDR2 sequences are LGHDT and YNNKEL (reference sequence). The CDR3 nucleotides read TGTGCCAGCAGCCAAGAGGGCAGGGGGTGGGTAGATACGCAGTATTTT. Translated, it gives CASSQEGRGWVDTQYF.

The rearrangement joins TRBV7-9 to TRBJ2-2; 8 bases fit TRBD1. The CDR3 has 16 residues. J was trimmed by 3 bases and V by 9 bases; bases with no gene match: 12. Looked up from germline, CDR1 is SEHNR and CDR2 is FQNEAQ (reference sequence). The CDR3 is CASRQGINFDTGELFF. In DNA form, the CDR3 reads TGTGCCAGTAGACAGGGGATCAACTTTGACACCGGGGAGCTGTTTTTT. The full variable domain, rest sourced from reference TRBV7-9 and TRBJ2-2, is DTGVSQNPRHKITKRGQNVTFRCDPISEHNRLYWYRQTLGQGPEFLTYFQNEAQLEKSRLLSDRFSAERPKGSFSTLEIQRTEQGDSAMYLCASRQGINFDTGELFFGEGSRLTVL.

The rearrangement joins TRBV13 to TRBJ1-1, with a possible D match to TRBD1 (5 bases). V lost 5 bases and J 1 base, leaving 11 bases between the germline ends. Germline assignment: CDR1 PRHDT and CDR2 FYEKMQ (reference sequence). The CDR3 contains 14 residues. In DNA form, the CDR3 reads TGTGCCAGCAGCCCGCGGGACCGGAACACTGAAGCTTTCTTT. This codes for CASSPRDRNTEAFF.

This clone was recorded only once. The chain combines TRBV5-6 with TRBJ2-7, with TRBD1 as a possible D gene (6 bases). This CDR3 region has 12 residues. Germline V gene sequence: CDR1 SGHDT, CDR2 YYEEEE. V gave up 4 bases and J gave up 8 bases, with 13 bases separating them. The DNA of the CDR3 is TGTGCCAGCAGCACGACAGGTCGTAAGCAGTACTTC. It is translated as CASSTTGRKQYF.

In DNA form, the CDR3 reads TGTGCCAGCAGCTTACCCAGCGTTGACCAGCCCCAGCATTTT. This codes for CASSLPSVDQPQHF. The V gene is TRBV13, the J gene TRBJ1-5; D is uncertain. Per the germline V gene, CDR1 is PRHDT and CDR2 is FYEKMQ (reference sequence). V lost 2 bases, J lost 7 bases, and 12 bases lay in between. CDR3 length: 14 amino acids.

The chain couples TRBV12-3 or TRBV12-4 to TRBJ1-6, with D perhaps TRBD1 (6 bases). The CDR3 consists of 12 residues. Trimming pared 6 bases from V and 9 bases from J, leaving 9 bases between. In DNA, the CDR3 is TGTGCCAGCAGACAGGGTGGTTCACCCCTCCACTTT. Its protein is CASRQGGSPLHF.

The sample holds one count of this clone. This sequence joins TRBV4-1 and TRBJ1-6; 10 nucleotides line up with TRBD1. The CDR3 is 17 residues long. Germline V gene data show CDR1 as MGHRA and CDR2 as YSYEKL. Losses at the gene ends were 3 bases for V and 7 bases for J; bases not matched to a gene: 9. The CDR3 nucleotides are TGCGCCAGCAGCCATGAGGGACAGGGGCGTAAGAATTCACCCCTCCACTTT. This sequence encodes CASSHEGQGRKNSPLHF.

The chain employs TRBV14 and TRBJ2-7; 13 positions match TRBD2. The V gene's germline CDR1 is SGHDN and CDR2 FVKESK. V gave up 4 bases and J gave up 2 bases; unmatched junction bases: 2. The CDR3 is 15 residues long. CDR3 in DNA: TGTGCCAGCAGCCTTGGGACTAGCGGGGCCTACGAGCAGTACTTC. This gives the protein CASSLGTSGAYEQYF.

The V gene is TRBV28, the J gene TRBJ2-7; TRBD1 is a possible D gene (6 bases). Trimming cost V 5 bases and J 3 bases, with 8 bases left between them. Germline V gene lookup returns CDR1 MDHEN and CDR2 SYDVKM. The CDR3 consists of 12 residues. DNA for the CDR3: TGTGCCAGCAGTAGGGGGTTCTACGAGCAGTACTTC. Protein sequence: CASSRGFYEQYF.

The chain uses TRBV25-1 and TRBJ1-6; the D gene is possibly TRBD1 (6 bases). CDR3 length: 15 amino acids. The V gene lost 5 bases and the J gene lost 13 bases, with 21 bases spanning the gap. CDR1 and CDR2 (germline): MGHDK, SYGVNS. The CDR3 nucleotides are TGTGCCAGCAGTTTGGGTGGGGACATCCCGACCCCCCTCCACTTT. Amino acid sequence: CASSLGGDIPTPLHF. Full variable domain (remainder filled in from reference TRBV25-1 and TRBJ1-6): EADIYQTPRYLVIGTGKKITLECSQTMGHDKMYWYQQDPGMELHLIHYSYGVNSTEKGDLSSESTVSRIRTEHFPLTLESARPSHTSQYLCASSLGGDIPTPLHFGNGTRLTVT.

The chain employs TRBV19 and TRBJ2-3; D gene unclear. Between the trimmed V and J ends, which lost 2 bases and 3 bases, there was a span of 3 bases. The CDR3 extends over 12 amino acids. The germline V gene encodes CDR1 LNHDA and CDR2 SQIVND (reference sequence). The CDR3 loop is CASSISTDTQYF. The CDR3 DNA sequence: TGTGCCAGTAGTATATCAACAGATACGCAGTATTTT.

The V call is TRBV9, the J call TRBJ2-3; tentatively, D is TRBD2 (7 bases). The CDR3 spans 16 residues. The V end lost 3 bases, the J end lost 0 bases, and 14 bases lay between the germline ends. CDR1 is SGDLS and CDR2 is YYNGEE in the germline V gene. The CDR3 DNA reads TGTGCCAGCAGCGAGAAGGGGGGGCCTAGCACAGATACGCAGTATTTT. This sequence encodes CASSEKGGPSTDTQYF.

The chain has TRBV9 and TRBJ2-7, with D unclear. The germline CDR1 and CDR2 sequences are SGDLS and YYNGEE. The CDR3 length is 13 residues. V was clipped by 4 bases and J by 9 bases, with 17 bases between them. In DNA form, the CDR3 reads TGTGCCAGCAGCTCCGAGAGTTGGAGTGTGCAGTACTTC. This encodes CASSSESWSVQYF. Based on the CDR3 plus reference TRBV9 and TRBJ2-7, the full variable domain is DSGVTQTPKHLITATGQRVTLRCSPRSGDLSVYWYQQSLDQGLQFLIQYYNGEERAKGNILERFSAQQFPDLHSELNLSSLELGDSALYFCASSSESWSVQYFGPGTRLTVT.